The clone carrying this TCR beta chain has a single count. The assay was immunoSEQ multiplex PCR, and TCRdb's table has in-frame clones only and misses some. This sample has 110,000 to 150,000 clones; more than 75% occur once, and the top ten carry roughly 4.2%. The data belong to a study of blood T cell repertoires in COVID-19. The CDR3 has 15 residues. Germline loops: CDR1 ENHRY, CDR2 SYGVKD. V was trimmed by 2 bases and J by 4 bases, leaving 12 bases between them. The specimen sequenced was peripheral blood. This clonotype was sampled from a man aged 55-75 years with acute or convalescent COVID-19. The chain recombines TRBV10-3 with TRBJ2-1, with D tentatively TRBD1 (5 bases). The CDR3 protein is CAISETLDRYNEQFF. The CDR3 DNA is TGTGCCATCAGTGAGACTTTAGACAGATACAATGAGCAGTTCTTC.